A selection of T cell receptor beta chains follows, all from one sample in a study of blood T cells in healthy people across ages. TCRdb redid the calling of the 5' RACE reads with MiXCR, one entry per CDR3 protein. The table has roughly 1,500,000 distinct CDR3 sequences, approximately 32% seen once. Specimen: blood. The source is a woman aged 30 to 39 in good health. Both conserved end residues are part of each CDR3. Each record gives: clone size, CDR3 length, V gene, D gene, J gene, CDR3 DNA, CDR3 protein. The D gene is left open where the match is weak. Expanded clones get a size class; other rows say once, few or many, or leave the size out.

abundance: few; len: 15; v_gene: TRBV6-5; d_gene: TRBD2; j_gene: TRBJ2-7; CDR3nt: TGTGCCAGCAGGAGGGATCGCGGGAGTTCGGGCGAGCAGTACTTC; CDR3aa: CASRRDRGSSGEQYF
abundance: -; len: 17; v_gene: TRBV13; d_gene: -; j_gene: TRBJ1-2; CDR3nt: TGTGCCAGCAGCTTAGGCATCGGAGGGGTTGCGCACTATGGCTACACCTTC; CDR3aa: CASSLGIGGVAHYGYTF
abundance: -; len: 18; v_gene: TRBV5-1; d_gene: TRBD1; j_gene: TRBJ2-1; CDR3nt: TGCGCCAGCAGCTTGCCGGACAGGGTTTCGGTTTTATACAATGAGCAGTTCTTC; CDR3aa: CASSLPDRVSVLYNEQFF
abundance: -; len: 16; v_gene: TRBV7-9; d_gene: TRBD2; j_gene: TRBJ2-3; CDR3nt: TGTGCCAGCAGCATCGGGACTAGCGGGAGAGTGGATACGCAGTATTTT; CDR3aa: CASSIGTSGRVDTQYF
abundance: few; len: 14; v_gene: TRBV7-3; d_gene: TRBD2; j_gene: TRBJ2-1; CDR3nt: TGTGCCAGCAGCTTAAACTCAGGCGGGGGTGAGCAGTTCTTC; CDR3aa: CASSLNSGGGEQFF
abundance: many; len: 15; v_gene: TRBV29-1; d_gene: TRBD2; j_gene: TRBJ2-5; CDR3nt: TGCAGCGTTGATACTAGCGGGAGGTATGGAGAGACCCAGTACTTC; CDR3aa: CSVDTSGRYGETQYF
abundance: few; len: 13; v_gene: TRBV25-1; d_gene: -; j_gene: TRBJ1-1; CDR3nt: TGTGCCAGCGGTAATGGGGCGCTCTCTGAAGCTTTCTTT; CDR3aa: CASGNGALSEAFF
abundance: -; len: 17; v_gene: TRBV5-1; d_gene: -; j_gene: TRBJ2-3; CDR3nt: TGCGCCAGCAGCCCGTCCCTGACAGGAGGGGGCACAGATACGCAGTATTTT; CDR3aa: CASSPSLTGGGTDTQYF
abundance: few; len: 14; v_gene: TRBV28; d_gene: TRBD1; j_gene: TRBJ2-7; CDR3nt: TGTGCCAGCAGGTCGGACAGGCGATACTACGAGCAGTACTTC; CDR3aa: CASRSDRRYYEQYF
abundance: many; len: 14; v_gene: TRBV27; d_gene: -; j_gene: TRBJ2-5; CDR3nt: TGTGCCAGCAGTCCCACGGACAGTCAAGAGACCCAGTACTTC; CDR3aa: CASSPTDSQETQYF
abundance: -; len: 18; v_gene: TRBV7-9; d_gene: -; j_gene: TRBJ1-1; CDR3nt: TGTGCCAGCAGCTTAGCTTTAATTTACGGCCAGTTAAACACTGAAGCTTTCTTT; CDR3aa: CASSLALIYGQLNTEAFF
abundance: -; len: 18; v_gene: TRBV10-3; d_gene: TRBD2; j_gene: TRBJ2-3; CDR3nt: TGTGCCATCAGTGAGTCGAGAGGTCGGGGGAGGGCCGAAGATACGCAGTATTTT; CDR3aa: CAISESRGRGRAEDTQYF
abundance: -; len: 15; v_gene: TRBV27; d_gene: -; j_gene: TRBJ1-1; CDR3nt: TGTGCCAGCAGGACGTTTCTGCGGATGAACACTGAAGCTTTCTTT; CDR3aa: CASRTFLRMNTEAFF
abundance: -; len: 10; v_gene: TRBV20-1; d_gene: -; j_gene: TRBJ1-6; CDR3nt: TGCAGTGCTAGAGAGTCACCCCTCCACTTT; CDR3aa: CSARESPLHF